The T cell receptor beta chain described here comes from a study of tumor-infiltrating lymphocytes in primary liver carcinoma. In the case of this clonotype: The target antigen is unknown.

Overall study findings and caveats: Only about 7.5-25% of top clones spanned all five tumor regions.

TCR beta cDNA was prepared out of about 510 ng total RNA by means of a constant-region primer. Employing slightly modified ARM-PCR, three nested multiplex PCR rounds were run, and these gave rise to the TCR beta libraries. With TRBV1-TRBV30 forward primers and a C-beta reverse primer, the first two PCR rounds were run for about 10 cycles each. TCRdb itself ran the multiplex PCR reads through MiXCR, one entry per CDR3 protein. The profile shows more than 95,000 distinct CDR3 sequences, 50% to 80% of them singletons. The CDR3 extends over 13 amino acids. Trimming removed 9 bases at V and 9 bases at J, with 18 bases between. Germline values: CDR1 SGHAT, CDR2 FQNNGV. Both RNA and DNA were isolated together from around 20-30 mg of bulk tissue that had not been sorted. Primary liver carcinomas in the patients were surgically resected.

The gene calls are TRBV11-2 and TRBJ2-1; a possible D gene is TRBD1 (5 bases). Sequencing used liver tumor tissue from sampling region 3. Subset denoted: tumor region T3, left-lateral pole. This sequence originates from a woman aged 60 to 75 with primary liver carcinoma and hepatitis B virus infection. The CDR3 spells CASGLGVRAEQFF. The CDR3 bases are TGTGCCAGTGGCTTAGGGGTTCGGGCTGAGCAGTTCTTC.